This record looks at one T cell receptor (beta chain) sequence and its context. There are 14 residues in the CDR3. Germline V gene sequence: CDR1 KGHSH, CDR2 LQKENI. V lost 0 bases to trimming and J lost 4 bases; unmatched junction nucleotides: 2. Method: immunoSEQ multiplex PCR; TCRdb's copy keeps in-frame clones and lacks some. The table includes approximately 170,000 clones, 75% to 95% detected once. The record originates from a study of control samples from healthy donors and cancer patients. Sample: blood. This receptor was obtained from a woman in her 30s in good health. The J gene is TRBJ1-2, the V gene TRBV18; 7 bases align to TRBD1. The DNA of the CDR3 is TGTGCCAGCTCACCACCAGGGGGCGGCTATGGCTACACCTTC. It specifies CASSPPGGGYGYTF.